These 21 T cell receptor beta chains came from one sample sequenced in a study of human T cells and chemical hapten exposure. From the RACE reads, TCRdb called clonotypes with MiXCR, one entry per CDR3 protein. Of some 77,000 distinct CDR3 sequences listed, 8.6% are singletons. Time point given: healthy volunteer bleed at 6 weeks. Whole blood, unfractionated, served as the material for total RNA extraction. Sequenced: whole blood. The source is a female donor in good health. Some clones in this sample may be carry-over from other donors' samples.

This clonotype was detected ten times or more. The chain uses TRBV5-1 and TRBJ2-3, with D perhaps TRBD2 (9 bases). CDR3 length equals 19 residues. Trimming removed 3 bases at V and 0 bases at J, with 23 bases between. The V gene's germline CDR1 is SGHRS and CDR2 YFSETQ. CDR3 in amino acids: CASSSVGTGLALSTDTQYF. CDR3 nucleotides: TGCGCCAGCAGCTCCGTTGGGACAGGACTAGCGCTAAGCACAGATACGCAGTATTTT. Using reference TRBV5-1 and TRBJ2-3 for the parts outside the CDR3, the full variable domain is KAGVTQTPRYLIKTRGQQVTLSCSPISGHRSVSWYQQTPGQGLQFLFEYFSETQRNKGNFPGRFSGRQFSNSRSEMNVSTLELGDSALYLCASSSVGTGLALSTDTQYFGPGTRLTVL.

There are many counts of this clonotype. The genes are TRBV20-1 and TRBJ2-3; no reliable D call. The V and J ends lost 2 bases and 2 bases respectively, with 11 bases between them. Germline CDR1 reads DFQATT; CDR2 reads SNEGSKA (reference sequence). This CDR3 contains 14 residues. The CDR3 loop reads CSARKQRITDTQYF. DNA of the CDR3: TGCAGTGCTAGAAAACAGAGAATCACAGATACGCAGTATTTT.

This clonotype was detected a few times. The V and J genes are TRBV3-1 and TRBJ2-1; tentatively, D is TRBD1 (5 bases). The CDR3 has 14 residues. Trimming cost V 4 bases and J 7 bases, with 14 bases left between them. CDR1 and CDR2 (germline): LGHDT, YNNKEL (reference sequence). CDR3 nucleotides: TGTGCCAGCAGCCTTGGGGCGGTCGAAAATGAGCAGTTCTTC. Translating gives CASSLGAVENEQFF.

In this sample, this clonotype turned up a few times. The chain recombines TRBV4-1 with TRBJ1-2; D call uncertain. CDR1 and CDR2 (germline): MGHRA, YSYEKL. This CDR3 has 14 residues. The V end lost 4 bases, the J end lost 10 bases, and 19 bases lay between the germline ends. The CDR3 DNA reads as TGCGCCAGCAGCCGAGAGGACGGAAGATGGGACTACACCTTC. Translating it yields CASSREDGRWDYTF.

This clonotype was seen at least ten times. In DNA, the CDR3 is TGTGCCAGCAGCCCCCATCAAGAGACCCAGTACTTC. It encodes CASSPHQETQYF. The gene calls are TRBV7-2 and TRBJ2-5, with D unresolved. CDR3 length equals 12 residues. In germline, CDR1 is SGHTA, CDR2 FQGNSA. Trimming stripped 5 bases from V and 2 bases from J, with 6 bases between.

The chain joins TRBV7-6 to TRBJ1-1; D unresolved. V was shortened by 5 bases and J by 6 bases, with 13 bases between the two germline ends. Germline CDR1 SGHVS, CDR2 FNYEAQ. This CDR3 has 13 amino acids. CDR3 DNA: TGTGCCAGCAGCAGCGTACCGGGCTCTGAAGCTTTCTTT. Amino acid sequence: CASSSVPGSEAFF. Drawing the rest from reference TRBV7-6 and TRBJ1-1, the complete variable domain is GAGVSQSPRYKVTKRGQDVALRCDPISGHVSLYWYRQALGQGPEFLTYFNYEAQQDKSGLPNDRFSAERPEGSISTLTIQRTEQRDSAMYRCASSSVPGSEAFFGQGTRLTVV.

The chain is built from TRBV6-5 and TRBJ2-7; D gene uncertain. Trimming removed 6 bases at V and 0 bases at J, with 9 bases between. This CDR3 has 13 amino acids. Germline V gene lookup returns CDR1 MNHEY and CDR2 SVGAGI. The CDR3 DNA reads as TGTGCCAGCAGCACCCCCCCCTCCTACGAGCAGTACTTC. Translated, it gives CASSTPPSYEQYF.

This clonotype was counted between two and nine times. The gene calls are TRBV12-3 or TRBV12-4 and TRBJ2-3; TRBD2 matches 8 bases. The CDR3 is 15 amino acids. With 5 bases clipped from V and 1 base from J, the junction kept 5 bases outside the gene matches. The CDR3 sequence: CASSAAGGGTDTQYF. The CDR3 bases are TGTGCCAGCAGTGCGGCGGGGGGCGGCACAGATACGCAGTATTTT.

This clonotype was counted at least ten times. V is TRBV15 and J is TRBJ1-4; 9 bases are a match to TRBD1. This CDR3 region has 18 residues. Trimming cost V 0 bases and J 8 bases; bases outside gene matches: 13. Germline V CDR1 and CDR2: LNHNV, YYDKDF (reference sequence). The CDR3 DNA reads TGTGCCACCAGCAGAGATCTAAGGTGGGGACAGGGTGGCGAAAAACTGTTTTTT. It encodes CATSRDLRWGQGGEKLFF.

With regard to this clonotype: It may be a read error: a sequence one base away is much more abundant. The V call is TRBV25-1, the J call TRBJ1-4; D is uncertain. The CDR3 consists of 15 residues. Per germline, CDR1 MGHDK and CDR2 SYGVNS. CDR3 sequence: CVSSRQTLTNEKLFF. The CDR3 nucleotides are TGTGTCAGCAGCCGGCAGACCTTAACTAATGAAAAACTGTTTTTT.

The J gene is TRBJ1-5, the V gene TRBV6-2 or TRBV6-3; D remains ambiguous. The CDR3 is made up of 15 amino acids. Germline assignment: CDR1 MNHEY and CDR2 SVGEGT. Trimming removed 2 bases at V and 1 base at J, with 9 bases between. CDR3 DNA: TGTGCCAGCAGTTACGACGTAGAAAGCAATCAGCCCCAGCATTTT. Translation gives CASSYDVESNQPQHF.

This clonotype was found a few times. CDR3 DNA sequence: TGCGCCAGCAGCTTGAGTGGGGGGCCCACCTACAATGAGCAGTTCTTC. This gives the protein CASSLSGGPTYNEQFF. The V and J genes are TRBV5-1 and TRBJ2-1; D is possibly TRBD1 or TRBD2 (6 bases each). CDR3 length: 16 residues. The ends were cut back, 1 base at V and 2 bases at J, with 13 bases in the middle. Germline assignment: CDR1 SGHRS and CDR2 YFSETQ.

The chain employs TRBV29-1 and TRBJ1-1; D not resolved. The CDR3 sequence is 11 residues long. Per germline, CDR1 SQVTM and CDR2 ANQGSEA. Between the trimmed V and J ends, which lost 6 bases and 4 bases, there was a span of 9 bases. In nucleotides, the CDR3 is TGCAGCGTCAAACGGACCACTGAAGCTTTCTTT. Its translation is CSVKRTTEAFF.

This clonotype was seen repeatedly, ten times or more. This chain joins TRBV14 and TRBJ2-3; D uncertain. The germline V gene encodes CDR1 SGHDN and CDR2 FVKESK. The CDR3 is 22 residues long. V lost 2 bases, J lost 0 bases, and 30 bases lay in between. For the CDR3, the DNA is TGTGCCAGCAGCCAAAAGCACATGACGCGGTTACTACCACGGGCGAGCACAGATACGCAGTATTTT. It encodes CASSQKHMTRLLPRASTDTQYF.

This sequence joins TRBV28 and TRBJ2-5; D unresolved. The CDR3 consists of 14 residues. CDR1 and CDR2 from the germline V gene are MDHEN and SYDVKM. V was clipped by 3 bases and J by 2 bases, with 10 bases between them. CDR3 bases: TGTGCCAGCAGTTTGTCACAGCGACAAGAGACCCAGTACTTC. Its protein product is CASSLSQRQETQYF. The full variable domain, its missing parts supplied by reference TRBV28 and TRBJ2-5, is DVKVTQSSRYLVKRTGEKVFLECVQDMDHENMFWYRQDPGLGLRLIYFSYDVKMKEKGDIPEGYSVSREKKERFSLILESASTNQTSMYLCASSLSQRQETQYFGPGTRLLVL.

V gene TRBV12-3 or TRBV12-4 combines with J gene TRBJ2-2; no clear D. V was pared by 6 bases and J by 7 bases, with 12 bases between. CDR3 length: 13 amino acids. The DNA for the CDR3 is TGTGCCAGCAGAGTATCGGGCCGCGGGGAGCTGTTTTTT. It encodes CASRVSGRGELFF.

This clonotype occurred a few times. The chain combines TRBV18 with TRBJ2-3; no definite D call. Per germline, CDR1 KGHSH and CDR2 LQKENI. CDR3 length: 13 amino acids. The germline V and J ends were trimmed by 3 bases and 5 bases, with 9 bases remaining between them. CDR3 amino acids: CASSPRHGDTQYF. The CDR3 DNA is TGTGCCAGCTCACCTCGGCACGGAGATACGCAGTATTTT.

This clonotype occurred a few times. The chain uses TRBV6-5 and TRBJ1-2, with TRBD1 matching over 7 bases. CDR1 and CDR2 (germline): MNHEY, SVGAGI. The CDR3 runs to 14 residues. V trimming: 10 bases; J trimming: 0 bases; junction bases outside the gene matches: 8. CDR3 in amino acids: CATQRGQANYGYTF. The CDR3 bases are TGTGCCACCCAAAGGGGGCAGGCTAACTATGGCTACACCTTC.

The chain employs TRBV19 and TRBJ2-3, with a weak D call TRBD2 (7 bases). Germline V gene sequence: CDR1 LNHDA, CDR2 SQIVND (reference sequence). The CDR3 runs to 18 residues. Deletions cut 8 bases from V and 2 bases from J, with 26 bases between. CDR3 DNA sequence: TGTGCCAGTCATCCGGGAATTTGGCGGGGGCGAGACACAGATACGCAGTATTTT. Amino acid sequence: CASHPGIWRGRDTDTQYF. The entire variable domain, with the rest obtained from reference TRBV19 and TRBJ2-3, is as follows: DGGITQSPKYLFRKEGQNVTLSCEQNLNHDAMYWYRQDPGQGLRLIYYSQIVNDFQKGDIAEGYSVSREKKESFPLTVTSAQKNPTAFYLCASHPGIWRGRDTDTQYFGPGTRLTVL.

V gene TRBV6-6 combines with J gene TRBJ1-5; 7 bases map to TRBD1. The ends lost 7 bases at V and 0 bases at J; junction bases unmatched: 6. The CDR3 runs 15 residues. CDR1 is MNHNY, CDR2 SVGAGI, per germline (reference sequence). CDR3 bases: TGTGCCAGCACCCAGGGACAGTATAGCAATCAGCCCCAGCATTTT. It encodes CASTQGQYSNQPQHF.

This clonotype was detected ten times or more. The genes are TRBV2 and TRBJ1-4, with TRBD1 matching 7 bases. Germline CDR1 reads SNHLY; CDR2 reads FYNNEI. CDR3 length: 15 amino acids. V lost 6 bases to trimming and J lost 7 bases; unmatched junction nucleotides: 11. The CDR3 region is CASSSQGGIGEKLFF. As DNA, the CDR3 is TGTGCCAGCAGCTCCCAGGGGGGAATAGGTGAAAAACTGTTTTTT.